This T cell receptor (beta chain) is from a study of a mutant IDH1 vaccine in newly diagnosed glioma. Study overall: Every participant had undergone radiotherapy, temozolomide, or both before, and most underwent both.

Data came from immunoSEQ multiplex PCR; TCRdb stores just in-frame clones and leaves some out. Among some 64,000 clones listed, about four fifths were seen once. As regards this clone: Its antigen is unknown.

The J segment lost 2 bases and the V segment lost 5 bases, leaving 9 bases of the junction unmatched. Germline CDR1 MGHRA, CDR2 YSYEKL. This CDR3 region has 17 residues. Noted time point: week 11, during vaccination. Topical imiquimod accompanied each vaccine dose, which consisted of 300 ug of mutant IDH1 20-mer peptide. Donor tumors were new WHO grade 3 or 4 IDH1-mutant, ATRX-lost astrocytomas. This clonotype was obtained from a man in his fifties or sixties with glioma. The chain links TRBV4-1 to TRBJ1-6; TRBD1 matches 7 bases. This material consisted of PBMCs, taken from a glioma patient whose treatment included an IDH1 peptide vaccine. The CDR3 DNA follows: TGCGCCAGCAGCTCCCGACAGGGAGGCACCTATAATTCACCCCTCCACTTT. Residues: CASSSRQGGTYNSPLHF.